A single sample is the source of the 27 T cell receptor beta chains below, sequenced in a study of blood T cell repertoires in COVID-19 (dated by TCRdb to 2018 to 2021). The library was built by means of the immunoSEQ multiplex PCR assay. Held by TCRdb, this immuneACCESS table contains in-frame sequences only and omits some clones. Under half of the omission traces to an unresolved V gene where checked; the cause of the rest is unknown. Across this sample there are 110,000 to 150,000 clones, with 65% to 90% seen only once. Roughly 8% of the sample belongs to the ten largest clones. Sequenced input: peripheral blood. The receptors shown here come from a human donor in a cohort sampled during active COVID-19.

The chain uses TRBV15 and TRBJ2-2; D perhaps matches TRBD2 (6 bases). Germline V lookup: CDR1 LNHNV, CDR2 YYDKDF (reference sequence). Trimming took 0 bases from V and 5 from J, leaving 13 bases between them. The CDR3 extends over 16 amino acids. The CDR3 DNA sequence: TGTGCCACCAGCAGAGACGGGGGAGTGGTGACCGGGGAGCTGTTTTTT. It specifies CATSRDGGVVTGELFF.

This clone was detected only a few times. V and J are TRBV28 and TRBJ1-5; 9 nucleotides align to TRBD1. CDR1 is MDHEN, CDR2 SYDVKM, per germline. This CDR3 spans 17 amino acids. The V and J ends lost 5 bases and 3 bases, in that order; junction bases with no gene match: 11. CDR3 protein: CASSNPGQGDFNQPQHF. The CDR3, as DNA: TGTGCCAGCAGTAATCCGGGACAGGGCGATTTCAATCAGCCCCAGCATTTT.

V usage is TRBV14 and J usage is TRBJ1-1; D gene unclear. The CDR3 length is 13 residues. The germline CDR1 and CDR2 sequences are SGHDN and FVKESK. Trimming shortened V by 0 bases and J by 4 bases, and 6 bases separated the two germline ends. Written as DNA, the CDR3 is TGTGCCAGCAGCCAAGATCCCGTCACTGAAGCTTTCTTT. Residues: CASSQDPVTEAFF.

The V and J genes are TRBV9 and TRBJ2-3; a weak D match, TRBD2 (5 bases). V lost 4 bases, J lost 6 bases, and 15 bases lay in between. The CDR3 is made up of 14 amino acids. Germline CDR1 and CDR2: SGDLS and YYNGEE. The CDR3: CASSTRELSDTQYF. The CDR3 coding sequence is TGTGCCAGCAGCACCCGGGAACTAAGCGATACGCAGTATTTT.

CDR3 sequence (DNA): TGTGCCAGCAGTTTAATGAGCTATGGCTACACCTTC. It codes for CASSLMSYGYTF. This chain links TRBV28 with TRBJ1-2, with D hard to call. The CDR3 is made up of 12 amino acids. Germline lookup yields CDR1 MDHEN and CDR2 SYDVKM. Trimming removed 2 bases from V and 4 bases from J, with 5 bases in between.

CDR3 residues: CASSYSRGTDQPQHF. DNA for the CDR3: TGTGCCAGCAGTTACTCCAGGGGGACGGATCAGCCCCAGCATTTT. The V gene is TRBV6-5, the J gene TRBJ1-5; 7 bases are a match to TRBD1. Germline lookup yields CDR1 MNHEY and CDR2 SVGAGI. V shed 0 bases and J 5 bases; nucleotides not matched to a gene: 4. This CDR3 is built from 15 residues.

The rearrangement uses TRBV19 and TRBJ1-6, with 8 bases matching TRBD1. Germline V gives CDR1 LNHDA, CDR2 SQIVND (reference sequence). V was pared by 7 bases and J by 7 bases, with 9 bases of the junction left unmatched. The length of the CDR3 is 15 residues. This CDR3 is CASTHLRGRNSPLHF. CDR3 DNA sequence: TGTGCCAGTACCCACCTCAGGGGGCGGAATTCACCCCTCCACTTT.

The chain links TRBV7-2 to TRBJ2-3; TRBD2 matches 10 bases. The trim removed 1 base at V and 4 bases at J, leaving 11 bases unmatched. Germline CDR1 SGHTA, CDR2 FQGNSA. The CDR3 extends over 18 amino acids. CDR3 protein: CASSLVGFTSGVPDTQYF. CDR3 nucleotide sequence: TGTGCCAGCAGCTTAGTGGGCTTTACTAGCGGGGTCCCAGATACGCAGTATTTT.

The chain carries TRBV9 and TRBJ1-4; 10 nucleotides line up with TRBD1. This CDR3 comprises 15 residues. Germline V CDR1 and CDR2: SGDLS, YYNGEE. Trimming at V came to 3 bases and at J to 7 bases, leaving 6 bases not matched to a gene. The CDR3 reads CASSALGQGGEKLFF. CDR3 bases: TGTGCCAGCAGCGCCCTAGGACAGGGGGGTGAAAAACTGTTTTTT.

A few counts support this clone. J is TRBJ1-1 and V is TRBV5-5, with D perhaps TRBD1 (5 bases). This CDR3 is built from 13 residues. Trimming took off 1 base at V and 1 base at J, with 5 bases between the two ends. Germline V lookup: CDR1 SGHKS, CDR2 YYEKEE (reference sequence). Written as DNA, the CDR3 is TGTGCCAGCAGCTTGCAGGGGAACACTGAAGCTTTCTTT. It yields the protein CASSLQGNTEAFF.

The rearrangement joins TRBV7-6 to TRBJ2-7; possibly TRBD1 for D (5 bases). V lost 0 bases, J lost 5 bases, and 11 bases lay in between. The CDR3 contains 14 residues. The germline gives CDR1 SGHVS, CDR2 FNYEAQ. The CDR3 bases are TGTGCCAGCAGCTTAGCTTGGTGGGGCCACGAGCAGTACTTC. This sequence encodes CASSLAWWGHEQYF.

CDR3 amino acids: CASSEIQAANYGYTF. The DNA of the CDR3 is TGTGCCAGCAGTGAGATACAGGCCGCTAACTATGGCTACACCTTC. The rearrangement joins TRBV2 to TRBJ1-2; D is perhaps TRBD1 (5 bases). This CDR3 has 15 residues. The V end lost 3 bases, the J end lost 0 bases, and 11 bases lay between the germline ends. Germline loops: CDR1 SNHLY, CDR2 FYNNEI.

The V and J genes are TRBV24-1 and TRBJ2-1; 8 nucleotides align to TRBD2. J lost 1 base, V lost 6 bases, and 7 bases had no gene match. Germline V gene lookup returns CDR1 KGHDR and CDR2 SFDVKD. The CDR3 has 16 amino acids. The CDR3 sequence: CATSSKRERSYNEQFF. DNA for the CDR3: TGTGCCACCAGTTCGAAGCGGGAGAGGTCCTACAATGAGCAGTTCTTC.

The V gene is TRBV6-1, the J gene TRBJ2-7, with D maybe TRBD1 (6 bases). This CDR3 spans 16 amino acids. In germline, CDR1 is MNHNS, CDR2 SASEGT. V was trimmed by 2 bases and J by 2 bases, leaving 16 bases between them. The CDR3 region is CASSEPRTGPPYEQYF. For the CDR3, the DNA is TGTGCCAGCAGTGAACCCCGAACAGGGCCCCCCTACGAGCAGTACTTC.

The V gene is TRBV7-2, the J gene TRBJ2-6; 7 bases align to TRBD2. CDR1 SGHTA and CDR2 FQGNSA come from the germline V gene. This CDR3 contains 15 residues. V lost 5 bases to trimming and J lost 2 bases; unmatched junction nucleotides: 3. CDR3 sequence: CASSMGGAGANVLTF. The CDR3 region has the DNA TGTGCCAGCAGCATGGGGGGGGCTGGGGCCAACGTCCTGACTTTC.

The chain combines TRBV5-1 with TRBJ1-5; 7 bases line up with TRBD1. After removal of 1 base from V and 6 bases from J, the junction contained 7 bases not matched to a gene. Germline lookup yields CDR1 SGHRS and CDR2 YFSETQ. CDR3 size: 15 residues. CDR3 region: CASSLLGAGGQPQHF. The CDR3 DNA reads TGCGCCAGCAGCTTGCTGGGGGCAGGGGGTCAGCCCCAGCATTTT.

V usage is TRBV29-1 and J usage is TRBJ2-7, with D possibly TRBD2 on 6 matching bases. The CDR3 extends over 13 amino acids. Per the germline V gene, CDR1 is SQVTM and CDR2 is ANQGSEA. V dropped 6 bases and J dropped 0 bases, with 12 bases sitting between them. The CDR3 loop reads CSVIAENSYEQYF. In DNA, the CDR3 is TGCAGCGTAATAGCGGAAAACTCCTACGAGCAGTACTTC.

This rearrangement joins TRBV19 to TRBJ1-5, with D perhaps matching TRBD1 (5 bases). Germline V gene data show CDR1 as LNHDA and CDR2 as SQIVND (reference sequence). Between the trimmed V and J ends, which lost 0 bases and 1 base, there was a span of 16 bases. CDR3 size: 18 residues. CDR3 residues: CASSIDYRIKVSNQPQHF. DNA of the CDR3: TGTGCCAGTAGTATAGATTACAGGATCAAGGTGAGCAATCAGCCCCAGCATTTT.

The J gene is TRBJ2-7, the V gene TRBV6-6; perhaps TRBD1 as D (5 bases). Looked up from germline, CDR1 is MNHNY and CDR2 is SVGAGI (reference sequence). V was cut by 2 bases and J by 2 bases, with 10 bases left in between. The length of the CDR3 is 14 residues. CDR3 DNA sequence: TGTGCCAGCAGTTACGGACACTTAGCCTACGAGCAGTACTTC. It specifies CASSYGHLAYEQYF.

In nucleotides, the CDR3 is TGTGCCAGCAGCGTAGTAGGAGGGTCTGAGGAGCAGTACTTC. Protein: CASSVVGGSEEQYF. The V gene is TRBV9, the J gene TRBJ2-7; TRBD2 is a possible D gene (6 bases). Germline V gene sequence: CDR1 SGDLS, CDR2 YYNGEE. Trimming removed 0 bases from V and 7 bases from J, with 14 bases in between. This CDR3 contains 14 residues.

The genes are TRBV18 and TRBJ1-2, with 7 bases identical to TRBD1. CDR1 is KGHSH, CDR2 LQKENI, per germline. The V segment lost 3 bases and the J segment 8 bases; nucleotides outside the gene matches: 3. This CDR3 has 12 amino acids. The CDR3 region has the DNA TGTGCCAGCTCACCGGGACAGACCGGCTACACCTTC. Protein product: CASSPGQTGYTF. Full variable domain (outside the CDR3, taken from reference TRBV18 and TRBJ1-2): NAGVMQNPRHLVRRRGQEARLRCSPMKGHSHVYWYRQLPEEGLKFMVYLQKENIIDESGMPKERFSAEFPKEGPSILRIQQVVRGDSAAYFCASSPGQTGYTFGSGTRLTVV.

This clone was picked up one time. V is TRBV2 and J is TRBJ2-7; 7 nucleotides align to TRBD1. The germline CDR1 and CDR2 sequences are SNHLY and FYNNEI. V was pared by 1 base and J by 4 bases, with 10 bases of the junction left unmatched. The CDR3 has 16 amino acids. Here the CDR3 DNA reads TGTGCCAGCAGTGAAGACAGCATAGGGGGCTCTTACGAGCAGTACTTC. It codes for CASSEDSIGGSYEQYF.

The rearrangement links TRBV7-2 to TRBJ2-3, with D uncertain. The CDR3 is made up of 11 amino acids. Looked up from germline, CDR1 is SGHTA and CDR2 is FQGNSA. Trimming took off 4 bases at V and 6 bases at J, with 5 bases between the two ends. As DNA, the CDR3 is TGTGCCAGCAGCTCTTCCGATACGCAGTATTTT. Amino acid sequence: CASSSSDTQYF.

The rearrangement uses TRBV5-1 and TRBJ2-5; 9 bases line up with TRBD2. The CDR3 loop spans 17 amino acids. Unmatched junction bases numbered 10, after V lost 0 bases and J lost 4 bases. From germline, CDR1 is SGHRS and CDR2 YFSETQ. The CDR3 bases are TGCGCCAGCAGCTTGGCCGGCCTAGCGGGGAGTTCAGAGACCCAGTACTTC. As protein: CASSLAGLAGSSETQYF. Full variable domain (rest looked up from reference TRBV5-1 and TRBJ2-5): KAGVTQTPRYLIKTRGQQVTLSCSPISGHRSVSWYQQTPGQGLQFLFEYFSETQRNKGNFPGRFSGRQFSNSRSEMNVSTLELGDSALYLCASSLAGLAGSSETQYFGPGTRLLVL.

This clone was counted a single time. The chain employs TRBV28 and TRBJ2-5, with 7 nucleotides matching TRBD1. Germline V gives CDR1 MDHEN, CDR2 SYDVKM. The CDR3 totals 15 residues. V shed 2 bases and J 0 bases; nucleotides not matched to a gene: 3. CDR3: CASSLGGQYQETQYF. CDR3 sequence (DNA): TGTGCCAGCAGTTTAGGGGGACAGTACCAAGAGACCCAGTACTTC.

The J gene is TRBJ2-5, the V gene TRBV5-4, with D unclear. Trimming stripped 4 bases from V and 4 bases from J, with 11 bases between. Germline CDR1 reads SGHNT; CDR2 reads YYREEE (reference sequence). There are 13 residues in the CDR3. For the CDR3, the DNA is TGTGCCAGCAGCAACCTTGAGCTAGAGACCCAGTACTTC. Its protein is CASSNLELETQYF. The variable domain in full, completed from reference TRBV5-4 and TRBJ2-5, reads ETGVTQSPTHLIKTRGQQVTLRCSSQSGHNTVSWYQQALGQGPQFIFQYYREEENGRGNFPPRFSGLQFPNYSSELNVNALELDDSALYLCASSNLELETQYFGPGTRLLVL.

The gene calls are TRBV5-6 and TRBJ2-7; 13 bases agree with TRBD2. Per germline, CDR1 SGHDT and CDR2 YYEEEE. Trimming removed 1 base from V and 6 bases from J; junction bases left unmatched: 7. The CDR3 runs to 16 residues. Here the CDR3 DNA reads TGTGCCAGCAGCTTGCTGGTGGGACTAGCGGGAAGCGAGCAGTACTTC. Its protein product is CASSLLVGLAGSEQYF.